This T cell receptor (beta chain) was found in a study of early T cells in non-severe SARS-CoV-2 infection. In the study overall: Sequencing targeted bulk RNA from unsorted whole blood, leaving chains unpaired. Study-level results: Matching against VDJdb likely underestimated virus-specific expansions, favoring anti-spike CD8.

The CDR3 spans 14 amino acids, including both terminal residues. Germline CDR1 is GTSNPN and CDR2 is SVGIG (reference sequence). Individual cDNA molecules were tagged with unique molecular identifiers. TCRdb re-derived calls from the 5' RACE reads in MiXCR, one entry per CDR3 protein. The sample carries some 33,000 distinct CDR3 sequences, 4.5% to 7% recorded once. At least ten counts were recorded for this clonotype. What it recognizes is unknown. The limits of the CDR3 on the DNA are not certain, so only TCRdb's listed CDR3 is given. The sequenced sample was whole blood. The rearrangement uses TRBV30 and TRBJ1-1; TRBD1, the D gene given by the table, was not confirmed from the DNA. This clonotype was obtained from an adult who was a healthcare worker with PCR-confirmed SARS-CoV-2 infection or an uninfected control (not recorded which). Here the CDR3 reads CAWSVPSPTSAAFF.